Listed below are T cell receptor beta chains from one sample, sequenced in a study of blood T cell repertoires in COVID-19. Generated by immunoSEQ multiplex PCR, the TCRdb table keeps only in-frame clones and is missing some. The data show over 100,000 clones, about 90% seen once. Source material: peripheral blood. These receptors were collected from a man between 45 and 60 years old with active COVID-19. Both conserved end residues are part of each CDR3. Each record gives: clone size, V gene, J gene, D gene, CDR3 DNA, CDR3 protein. A D gene is named only where the DNA matches it firmly. Expanded clones are given a class, and other clones once, few, many or no size at all.

NA	TRBV10-2	TRBJ2-3	NA	TGCGCCAGCAGTGAATTAGCGAGCACAGATACGCAGTATTTT	CASSELASTDTQYF
NA	TRBV27	TRBJ2-7	NA	TGTGCCAGCAGTGGGAGCGACAGGACCTACGAGCAGTACTTC	CASSGSDRTYEQYF
NA	TRBV25-1	TRBJ2-2	TRBD2	TGTGCCAGCACAAATAGCAAGGGAGGGACCGGGGAGCTGTTTTTT	CASTNSKGGTGELFF
once	TRBV7-3	TRBJ2-3	NA	TGTGCCAGCAGCCCAAATCCAGGCGTGAGAGATACGCAGTATTTT	CASSPNPGVRDTQYF
NA	TRBV5-8	TRBJ2-3	NA	TGTGCCAGCAGCTTGGCCTTAGCGGGCACAGATACGCAGTATTTT	CASSLALAGTDTQYF
NA	TRBV30	TRBJ2-7	NA	TGTGCCTGGAGTTCGGGTATACCCTACGAGCAGTACTTC	CAWSSGIPYEQYF
NA	TRBV5-1	TRBJ1-2	NA	TGCGCCAGCAGCTCCAGGGGAAGCTATGGCTACACCTTC	CASSSRGSYGYTF
NA	TRBV7-9	TRBJ2-5	NA	TGTGCCAGCAGCTTATCCAGGGCCGAGACCCAGTACTTC	CASSLSRAETQYF
few	TRBV19	TRBJ2-7	TRBD1	TGTGCCAGTAGTCCAGGGACAGGGAGGACTTTCTACGAGCAGTACTTC	CASSPGTGRTFYEQYF
NA	TRBV9	TRBJ2-1	TRBD2	TGTGCCAGCAGCGACACTAGCGGGGGGGTCTACAATGAGCAGTTCTTC	CASSDTSGGVYNEQFF
NA	TRBV7-9	TRBJ2-6	NA	TGTGCCAGCAGTTCCCGGGTCCCCCTGGGTGGGGCCAACGTCCTGACTTTC	CASSSRVPLGGANVLTF
once	TRBV2	TRBJ1-1	NA	TGTGCCAGCAGTGAAGCAGGGGCAGTCTTGAACACTGAAGCTTTCTTT	CASSEAGAVLNTEAFF
NA	TRBV4-1	TRBJ2-7	NA	TGCGCCAGCAGCCAAGATCCAAACAGCTACGAGCAGTACTTC	CASSQDPNSYEQYF
medium-sized	TRBV7-9	TRBJ1-3	NA	TGTGCCAGCAGCTTAGCTGTCGCCAGGGCGGGAAACACCATATATTTT	CASSLAVARAGNTIYF
NA	TRBV7-2	TRBJ2-7	TRBD1	TGTGCCAGCAGCACGGGACAGGGCCCCTACGAGCAGTACTTC	CASSTGQGPYEQYF
NA	TRBV30	TRBJ2-7	TRBD2	TGTGCCTGGAGTGCGGGACTAAACTACGAGCAGTACTTC	CAWSAGLNYEQYF
NA	TRBV14	TRBJ2-1	TRBD2	TGTGCCAGCAGCCAAGAGGAGGGAACGGGACTAGCCTACAATGAGCAGTTCTTC	CASSQEEGTGLAYNEQFF